The 31 T cell receptor beta chains below come from one sample, sequenced in a study of cytomegalovirus exposure and HLA in healthy donors. PCR used 60 Vbeta primers and 13 Jbeta primers. Using immunoSEQ multiplex PCR, the repertoire was profiled, and TCRdb retains in-frame clones only, with some absent. The top ten clones hold less than 0.9% of a sample with about 170,000 clones, about 79% of them seen once. Material: PBMCs. The origin of the receptors is a female donor in good health and CMV-seronegative.

This clone has just one count. V is TRBV20-1 and J is TRBJ1-2, with D possibly matching TRBD1 (5 bases). The ends were cut back, 3 bases at V and 6 bases at J, with 8 bases in the middle. CDR1 and CDR2 (germline): DFQATT, SNEGSKA (reference sequence). The CDR3 consists of 11 residues. The CDR3 loop is CSASRGDGYTF. DNA for the CDR3: TGCAGTGCTAGCCGGGGGGATGGCTACACCTTC.

The V gene is TRBV7-3, the J gene TRBJ2-2, with a weak D call TRBD1 (6 bases). Germline lookup yields CDR1 SGHTA and CDR2 FQGTGA. The CDR3 length is 17 residues. Trimming shortened V by 5 bases and J by 4 bases, and 20 bases separated the two germline ends. CDR3 nucleotide sequence: TGTGCCAGCAGCCCACCGGGCAACTGGGGGCCCACCGGGGAGCTGTTTTTT. This codes for CASSPPGNWGPTGELFF.

This rearrangement joins TRBV18 to TRBJ2-5; perhaps TRBD2 as D (6 bases). The CDR3 has 15 amino acids. Germline V gives CDR1 KGHSH, CDR2 LQKENI. With 6 bases removed from V and 5 bases from J, the gap between germline ends came to 19 bases. The CDR3: CASSSPEGLYETQYF. The DNA for the CDR3 is TGTGCCAGCTCCTCTCCGGAGGGATTATATGAGACCCAGTACTTC.

The chain combines TRBV5-1 with TRBJ2-1; D gene unclear. V shed 0 bases and J shed 0 bases, with 4 bases lying between them. The CDR3 is 14 amino acids. Per the germline V gene, CDR1 is SGHRS and CDR2 is YFSETQ. CDR3: CASSLESSYNEQFF. In DNA form, the CDR3 reads TGCGCCAGCAGCTTGGAGAGCTCCTACAATGAGCAGTTCTTC.

V is TRBV6-5 and J is TRBJ1-1; possible D gene TRBD1, 5 bases. The CDR3 length is 15 residues. Germline V gene lookup returns CDR1 MNHEY and CDR2 SVGAGI. Deletions cut 6 bases from V and 7 bases from J, with 21 bases between. CDR3 in DNA: TGTGCCAGCAGGAGGGGACCCGGAGGGATAGGTGAAGCTTTCTTT. Amino acids: CASRRGPGGIGEAFF.

The chain combines TRBV7-9 with TRBJ1-1; TRBD1 matches at 8 bases. The ends lost 4 bases at V and 3 bases at J; junction bases unmatched: 7. This CDR3 has 15 amino acids. Germline CDR1 SEHNR, CDR2 FQNEAQ (reference sequence). In nucleotides, the CDR3 is TGTGCCAGCAGCTCGAGGACAGGGTGGGACACTGAAGCTTTCTTT. It is translated as CASSSRTGWDTEAFF. The full variable domain, its missing parts supplied by reference TRBV7-9 and TRBJ1-1, is DTGVSQNPRHKITKRGQNVTFRCDPISEHNRLYWYRQTLGQGPEFLTYFQNEAQLEKSRLLSDRFSAERPKGSFSTLEIQRTEQGDSAMYLCASSSRTGWDTEAFFGQGTRLTVV.

The chain employs TRBV5-1 and TRBJ2-3; 9 nucleotides align to TRBD1. The CDR3 is made up of 16 amino acids. J was trimmed by 0 bases and V by 5 bases; bases with no gene match: 7. Germline V gene data show CDR1 as SGHRS and CDR2 as YFSETQ. The CDR3 protein is CASRYRTGASTDTQYF. CDR3 in DNA: TGCGCCAGCAGGTACCGGACAGGGGCTAGCACAGATACGCAGTATTTT.

The rearrangement links TRBV7-8 to TRBJ1-1; 7 bases match TRBD1. The V segment lost 5 bases and the J segment 6 bases; nucleotides outside the gene matches: 6. This CDR3 comprises 13 residues. Germline CDR1 is SGHVS and CDR2 is FQNEAQ. CDR3 nucleotide sequence: TGTGCCAGCAGCGCACTACAGGGGCCTGAAGCTTTCTTT. This sequence encodes CASSALQGPEAFF.

V is TRBV19 and J is TRBJ2-3; 9 bases agree with TRBD2. The CDR3 runs to 15 residues. Germline V gene sequence: CDR1 LNHDA, CDR2 SQIVND (reference sequence). The V segment lost 10 bases and the J segment 5 bases; nucleotides outside the gene matches: 13. As DNA, the CDR3 is TGTGCCACCGCTTCCTGGCGGGGGGGCGGAGATACGCAGTATTTT. Translating it yields CATASWRGGGDTQYF.

The chain recombines TRBV19 with TRBJ2-7, with D perhaps TRBD1 (5 bases). V lost 3 bases and J lost 2, with 14 bases in between. Germline CDR1 reads LNHDA; CDR2 reads SQIVND (reference sequence). The CDR3 spans 15 residues. CDR3 region: CASSIGAGLPYEQYF. The CDR3 nucleotides read TGTGCCAGTAGTATTGGGGCAGGGCTCCCCTACGAGCAGTACTTC.

The rearrangement joins TRBV5-1 to TRBJ2-7, with TRBD2 matching 10 bases. Germline CDR1 and CDR2: SGHRS and YFSETQ. Trimming removed 8 bases from V and 7 bases from J; junction bases left unmatched: 21. The CDR3 has 17 residues. The CDR3: CASSSGASGGLYDEQYF. The DNA for the CDR3 is TGCGCCAGTTCTTCAGGGGCTAGCGGGGGACTCTACGATGAGCAGTACTTC.

This chain connects TRBV4-2 to TRBJ1-4; D call uncertain. Trimming cost V 3 bases and J 8 bases, with 13 bases left between them. CDR3 size: 14 residues. From germline, CDR1 is LGHNA and CDR2 YNFKEQ. CDR3 coding DNA: TGTGCCAGCAGCCACCCCGAGGTCAGAGAAAAACTGTTTTTT. Translation gives CASSHPEVREKLFF.

This clone was detected a few times. V usage is TRBV5-4 and J usage is TRBJ2-1, with D possibly matching TRBD2 (6 bases). CDR1 and CDR2 (germline): SGHNT, YYREEE (reference sequence). CDR3 length: 13 residues. Trimming removed 7 bases from V and 10 bases from J, with 18 bases in between. CDR3 residues: CASASPTSKEQFF. The CDR3 coding sequence is TGTGCCAGCGCCTCCCCCACTAGCAAGGAGCAGTTCTTC.

This clone was recorded once. The chain links TRBV28 to TRBJ2-7, with 7 nucleotides matching TRBD2. The germline V gene encodes CDR1 MDHEN and CDR2 SYDVKM. The CDR3 is 15 residues long. The ends lost 6 bases at V and 0 bases at J; junction bases unmatched: 8. CDR3 nucleotides: TGTGCCAGCAGCTCTAGCGGCCTAAGCTCCTACGAGCAGTACTTC. It specifies CASSSSGLSSYEQYF.

In its sample, this clone was seen a few times. The chain links TRBV9 to TRBJ2-1; 9 bases match TRBD1. V shed 4 bases and J 7 bases; nucleotides not matched to a gene: 12. The CDR3 is made up of 16 amino acids. Germline values: CDR1 SGDLS, CDR2 YYNGEE. The CDR3 sequence is CASSPGIGTGRNEQFF. DNA for the CDR3: TGTGCCAGCAGCCCAGGAATCGGGACAGGGAGAAATGAGCAGTTCTTC.

The chain is built from TRBV7-9 and TRBJ2-7, with D hard to call. V was shortened by 3 bases and J by 2 bases, with 5 bases between the two germline ends. Germline lookup yields CDR1 SEHNR and CDR2 FQNEAQ (reference sequence). This CDR3 has 12 residues. The CDR3 nucleotides read TGTGCCAGCAGCTTCTTAGCCTACGAGCAGTACTTC. Residues: CASSFLAYEQYF.

This clone was observed a single time. V and J are TRBV19 and TRBJ1-5, with unresolved D. V was cut by 3 bases and J by 5 bases, with 14 bases left in between. Per the germline V gene, CDR1 is LNHDA and CDR2 is SQIVND (reference sequence). This CDR3 has 15 residues. CDR3 sequence (DNA): TGTGCCAGTAGTATTGATTGGGCAGGTTATCAGCCCCAGCATTTT. Its protein product is CASSIDWAGYQPQHF.

This clone was observed a few times. CDR3 bases: TGTGCCAGCAGCGTATTGGGACAGGGGCCAGAGACCCAGTACTTC. Translated: CASSVLGQGPETQYF. This chain uses TRBV9 with TRBJ2-5; 10 bases line up with TRBD1. With V trimmed by 1 base and J by 4 bases, 4 bases remained unmatched. The CDR3 is made up of 15 amino acids. In germline, CDR1 is SGDLS, CDR2 YYNGEE.

The chain joins TRBV6-1 to TRBJ2-3; 10 nucleotides agree with TRBD2. Germline loops: CDR1 MNHNS, CDR2 SASEGT. The CDR3 spans 15 residues. V shed 5 bases, J shed 2 bases, and the junction held 4 bases outside the gene matches. The CDR3, as DNA: TGTGCCAGCAGTTCTCTAGCGGGGGACACAGATACGCAGTATTTT. This sequence encodes CASSSLAGDTDTQYF.

The chain couples TRBV28 to TRBJ2-2, with TRBD1 identical over 8 bases. This CDR3 spans 15 amino acids. Germline CDR1 is MDHEN and CDR2 is SYDVKM. After removal of 6 bases from V and 7 bases from J, the junction contained 10 bases not matched to a gene. The CDR3 nucleotides read TGTGCCAGCAGCTTCTCGTACAGGGGGGTCGGGGAGCTGTTTTTT. It specifies CASSFSYRGVGELFF.

V and J are TRBV18 and TRBJ2-7, with 7 bases that match TRBD1. There are 15 residues in the CDR3. CDR1 and CDR2 (germline): KGHSH, LQKENI. V was pared by 6 bases and J by 1 base, with 9 bases of the junction left unmatched. The CDR3 DNA sequence: TGTGCCAGCTCCCCCGGGACAGTCTCATCCTACGAGCAGTACTTC. It yields the protein CASSPGTVSSYEQYF.

The rearrangement joins TRBV28 to TRBJ2-7; 9 nucleotides agree with TRBD2. The CDR3 has 14 amino acids. V dropped 5 bases and J dropped 2; count of bases not matched to a gene: 4. Germline V gene data show CDR1 as MDHEN and CDR2 as SYDVKM. The CDR3 DNA reads TGTGCCAGCAGTCCAGGACTAGCGACCTACGAGCAGTACTTC. Translation: CASSPGLATYEQYF.

Of note for this clone: In the same sample, other DNA sequences code for this CDR3. The V and J genes are TRBV6-5 and TRBJ1-5; 7 bases map to TRBD1. The V gene end was trimmed by 5 bases and the J gene end by 4 bases; junction bases not matched to a gene: 2. Germline V lookup: CDR1 MNHEY, CDR2 SVGAGI. The CDR3 spans 13 residues. The CDR3: CASSRTGNQPQHF. The DNA of the CDR3 is TGTGCCAGCAGTCGGACAGGAAATCAGCCCCAGCATTTT.

The rearrangement uses TRBV19 and TRBJ1-2, with 8 bases identical to TRBD1. V lost 3 bases and J lost 4; bases outside the gene matches: 7. This CDR3 comprises 15 residues. Germline assignment: CDR1 LNHDA and CDR2 SQIVND (reference sequence). The CDR3 is CASSMGDRILYGYTF. CDR3 DNA sequence: TGTGCCAGTAGTATGGGGGACAGGATCCTCTATGGCTACACCTTC.

The chain carries TRBV15 and TRBJ1-5; 7 bases are shared with TRBD1. The CDR3 extends over 15 amino acids. V dropped 3 bases and J dropped 2; count of bases not matched to a gene: 4. CDR1 is LNHNV, CDR2 YYDKDF, per germline (reference sequence). The CDR3: CATSSTGDGNQPQHF. The DNA for the CDR3 is TGTGCCACCAGCAGTACAGGGGATGGCAATCAGCCCCAGCATTTT.

The CDR3 reads CASSSTLGDSPLHF. CDR3 DNA sequence: TGTGCCAGCAGTTCCACCCTCGGGGATTCACCCCTCCACTTT. The chain combines TRBV6-5 with TRBJ1-6; D call uncertain. Trimming shortened V by 4 bases and J by 8 bases, and 12 bases separated the two germline ends. Germline CDR1 MNHEY, CDR2 SVGAGI. The CDR3 is 14 amino acids.

The table lists this clone with a few counts. The rearrangement links TRBV9 to TRBJ2-3, with 12 bases fitting TRBD2. This CDR3 has 17 residues. The germline V gene has CDR1 SGDLS and CDR2 YYNGEE. The V gene end was trimmed by 6 bases and the J gene end by 5 bases; junction bases not matched to a gene: 13. DNA for the CDR3: TGTGCCAGCACCGGGACTAGCGGGTCAAATCGGGGAGATACGCAGTATTTT. Translated: CASTGTSGSNRGDTQYF. The variable domain in full, completed from reference TRBV9 and TRBJ2-3, reads DSGVTQTPKHLITATGQRVTLRCSPRSGDLSVYWYQQSLDQGLQFLIQYYNGEERAKGNILERFSAQQFPDLHSELNLSSLELGDSALYFCASTGTSGSNRGDTQYFGPGTRLTVL.

This chain uses TRBV7-9 with TRBJ2-7; a weak D match, TRBD1 (5 bases). The CDR3 extends over 14 amino acids. Germline V gene sequence: CDR1 SEHNR, CDR2 FQNEAQ (reference sequence). The V end was cut by 2 bases, the J end by 0 bases, with 8 bases between. The CDR3, as DNA: TGTGCCAGCAGCTTATCCCAGGGCTCCTACGAGCAGTACTTC. Its translation is CASSLSQGSYEQYF. The full variable domain, completed using reference TRBV7-9 and TRBJ2-7, is DTGVSQNPRHKITKRGQNVTFRCDPISEHNRLYWYRQTLGQGPEFLTYFQNEAQLEKSRLLSDRFSAERPKGSFSTLEIQRTEQGDSAMYLCASSLSQGSYEQYFGPGTRLTVT.

CDR3 coding DNA: TGTGCCAGCAGCTTATTTGCTAGCGGGGGGGCCTCCGATACGCAGTATTTT. Translating it yields CASSLFASGGASDTQYF. J is TRBJ2-3 and V is TRBV7-2; 12 bases match TRBD2. CDR1 is SGHTA, CDR2 FQGNSA, per germline. V was pared by 2 bases and J by 6 bases, with 9 bases of the junction left unmatched. CDR3 size: 17 residues.

The table lists this clone with a count of one. The V call is TRBV10-3, the J call TRBJ2-1, with a possible D match to TRBD2 (6 bases). CDR3 length equals 15 residues. Germline V gives CDR1 ENHRY, CDR2 SYGVKD. The V and J ends lost 0 bases and 6 bases respectively, with 12 bases between them. The CDR3, as DNA: TGTGCCATCAGTGAGTCGTCGGGAGTAGTCAATGAGCAGTTCTTC. Translating it yields CAISESSGVVNEQFF.

This chain connects TRBV5-1 to TRBJ2-3, with 12 bases identical to TRBD2. The V gene's germline CDR1 is SGHRS and CDR2 YFSETQ. This CDR3 has 17 residues. With V trimmed by 3 bases and J by 4 bases, 9 bases remained unmatched. The CDR3 DNA is TGCGCCAGCAGCTCTAGCGGGGGGGCCTTTTATGCAGATACGCAGTATTTT. This gives the protein CASSSSGGAFYADTQYF. Full variable domain (outside the CDR3, taken from reference TRBV5-1 and TRBJ2-3): KAGVTQTPRYLIKTRGQQVTLSCSPISGHRSVSWYQQTPGQGLQFLFEYFSETQRNKGNFPGRFSGRQFSNSRSEMNVSTLELGDSALYLCASSSSGGAFYADTQYFGPGTRLTVL.